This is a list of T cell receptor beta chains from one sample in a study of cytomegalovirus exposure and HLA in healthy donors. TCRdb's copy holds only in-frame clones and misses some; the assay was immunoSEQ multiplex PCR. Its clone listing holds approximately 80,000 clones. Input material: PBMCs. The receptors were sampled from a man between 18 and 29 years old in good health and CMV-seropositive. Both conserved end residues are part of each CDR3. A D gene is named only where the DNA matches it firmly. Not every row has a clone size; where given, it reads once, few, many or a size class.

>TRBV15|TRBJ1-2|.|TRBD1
TGTGCCACCAGCAGAGTACAGGGGGCAGGGGGCTACACCTTC
CATSRVQGAGGYTF
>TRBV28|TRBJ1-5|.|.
TGTGCCAGCCTAATCGACAGAAGAAATCAGCCCCAGCATTTT
CASLIDRRNQPQHF
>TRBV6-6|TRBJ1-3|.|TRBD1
TGTGCCAGCACCCAACAGGGGGCGGGTGGAAACACCATATATTTT
CASTQQGAGGNTIYF
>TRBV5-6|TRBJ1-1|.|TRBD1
TGTGCCAGCAGCTTGGCCAAGCAGGGGGGCACTGAAGCTTTCTTT
CASSLAKQGGTEAFF
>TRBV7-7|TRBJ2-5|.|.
TGTGCCAGCAGCTCGGACAGCCGCCGGGAAGAGACCCAGTACTTC
CASSSDSRREETQYF
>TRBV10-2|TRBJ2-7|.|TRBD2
TGCGCCAGCAAAGGCCTAGCGGACGCTTACGAGCAGTACTTC
CASKGLADAYEQYF
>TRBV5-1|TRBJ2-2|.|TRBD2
TGCGCCAGCAGCTTGGGGCTAGCGGGAGGGTGGACCGGGGAGCTGTTTTTT
CASSLGLAGGWTGELFF
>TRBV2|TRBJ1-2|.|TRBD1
TGTGCCATTAGGAGGGACAGGGACTATGGCTACACCTTC
CAIRRDRDYGYTF
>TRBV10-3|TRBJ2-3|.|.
TGTGCCATCAGGCCAGCCCGGGGGGCCAATACGCAGTATTTT
CAIRPARGANTQYF
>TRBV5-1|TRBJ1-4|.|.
TGCGCCAGCAGCTTAATTACAGGGAGGGAAGAAAAACTGTTTTTT
CASSLITGREEKLFF
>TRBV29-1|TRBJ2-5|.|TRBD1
TGCAGCGGCCTGACAGGGTTTAAAACCCAGTACTTC
CSGLTGFKTQYF
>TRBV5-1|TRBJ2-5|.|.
TGCGCCAGCAGCTTGACTAGGCCGGAAGAGACCCAGTACTTC
CASSLTRPEETQYF
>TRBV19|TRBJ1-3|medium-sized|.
TGTGCCAGACAACCCCAAGGAGACCCGAACTCTGGAAACACCATATATTTT
CARQPQGDPNSGNTIYF
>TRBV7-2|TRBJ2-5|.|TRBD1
TGTGCCAGCAGCTTAAACAGGGGGCGAGAGACCCAGTACTTC
CASSLNRGRETQYF
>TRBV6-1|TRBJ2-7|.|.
TGTGCCAGCAGCGCCGGGGGCTACGAGCAGTACTTC
CASSAGGYEQYF
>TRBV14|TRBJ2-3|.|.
TGTGCCAGCAGCCAAGACCGGGGAGGAGGAGCGGGCACAGATACGCAGTATTTT
CASSQDRGGGAGTDTQYF
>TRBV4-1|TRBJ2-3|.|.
TGCGCCAGCAGCCTCCCCGAGGCCGGAAGCACAGATACGCAGTATTTT
CASSLPEAGSTDTQYF
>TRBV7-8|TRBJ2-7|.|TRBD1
TGTGCCAGCAGCTTAGGACAGGGAATGAGGTACTTC
CASSLGQGMRYF
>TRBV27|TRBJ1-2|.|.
TGTGCCAGCAGTTTATACGGGGCTAACTATGGCTACACCTTC
CASSLYGANYGYTF
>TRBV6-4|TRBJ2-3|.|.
TGTGCCAGCAGTGACGACGCGGGCACAGATACGCAGTATTTT
CASSDDAGTDTQYF
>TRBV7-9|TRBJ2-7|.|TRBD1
TGTGCCAGCAGCTTAGCCCGGGGACAGACGAGCTCCTACGAGCAGTACTTC
CASSLARGQTSSYEQYF
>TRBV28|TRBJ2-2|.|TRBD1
TGTGCCAGCAGTGGAATAGGACAGGGGAGGGCCGGGGAGCTGTTTTTT
CASSGIGQGRAGELFF
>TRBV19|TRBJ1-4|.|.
TGTGCCAGTAGTGTTCTCTTGGGGCAGGCATTATACGAAAAACTGTTTTTT
CASSVLLGQALYEKLFF
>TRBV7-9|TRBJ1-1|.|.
TGTGCCAGCAGCTTAGGTGGCCCTGAAGCTTTCTTT
CASSLGGPEAFF
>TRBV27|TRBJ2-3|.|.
TGTGCCAGCAGCCTCCGGGGGGATACGCAGTATTTT
CASSLRGDTQYF
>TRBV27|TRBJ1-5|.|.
TGTGCCAGCAGTGCCGGACGGGGAAAGCCCCAGCATTTT
CASSAGRGKPQHF
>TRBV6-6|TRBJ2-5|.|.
TGTGCCAGCAGTTTGGACGGACTACAAGAGACCCAGTACTTC
CASSLDGLQETQYF
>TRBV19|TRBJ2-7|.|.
TGTGCCAGTAGCCCTACAGTTCTAAGCTCCTACGAGCAGTACTTC
CASSPTVLSSYEQYF
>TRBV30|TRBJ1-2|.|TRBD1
TGTGCCTGGAGACAGGGGGCGAGAGGCTACACCTTC
CAWRQGARGYTF
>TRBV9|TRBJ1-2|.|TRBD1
TGTGCCAGCAGCGGCGGATTAGCGGGACAGGGAGGCTACACCTTC
CASSGGLAGQGGYTF
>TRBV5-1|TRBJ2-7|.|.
TGCGCCAGCAGCCTCAGGACTGAAACTCAATATTACCACTCCTACGAGCAGTACTTC
CASSLRTETQYYHSYEQYF
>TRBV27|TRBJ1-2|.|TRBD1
TGTGCCAGCAGTCCGATCGAGTTGGGACAGCGCTATGGCTACACCTTC
CASSPIELGQRYGYTF
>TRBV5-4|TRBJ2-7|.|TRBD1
TGTGCCAGCAGCCCCAGTGGGACAGGGACGTACGAGCAGTACTTC
CASSPSGTGTYEQYF
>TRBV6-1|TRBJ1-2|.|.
TGTGCCAGCAGTGATTCCGCGGGGGGCTACACCTTC
CASSDSAGGYTF
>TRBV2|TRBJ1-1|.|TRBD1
TGTGCCAGCAGTGCGGGACAGGGGGGAGCTGAAGCTTTCTTT
CASSAGQGGAEAFF
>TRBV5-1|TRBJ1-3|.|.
TGCGCCAGCAGCTTGGTAAGGGGGTTCTCTGGAAACACCATATATTTT
CASSLVRGFSGNTIYF
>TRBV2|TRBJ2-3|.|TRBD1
TGTGCCAGCAGTCTAACGGGACAGATACCAGATACGCAGTATTTT
CASSLTGQIPDTQYF
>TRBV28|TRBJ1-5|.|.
TGTGCCAGCCGGAGTGATAGCAATCAGCCCCAGCATTTT
CASRSDSNQPQHF
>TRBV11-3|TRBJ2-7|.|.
TGTGCCAGCAGCCCAGGGGGGAACTACGAGCAGTACTTC
CASSPGGNYEQYF
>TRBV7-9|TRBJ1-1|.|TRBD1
TGTGCCAGCAGCCCCGGACAGGGAAACCCTGAAGCTTTCTTT
CASSPGQGNPEAFF
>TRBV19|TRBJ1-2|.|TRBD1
TGTGCCAGTAGTATCGGACAGGGCTATGGCTACACCTTC
CASSIGQGYGYTF
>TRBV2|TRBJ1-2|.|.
TGTGCCAGCAAGGGGAGGCAGTCAAATGGCTACACCTTC
CASKGRQSNGYTF
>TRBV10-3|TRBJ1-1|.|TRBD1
TGTGCCATCAGTCCGGAACAGGGGGCGAACACTGAAGCTTTCTTT
CAISPEQGANTEAFF
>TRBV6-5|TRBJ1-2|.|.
TGTGCCAGCAGCTCCACACGCACCTCCTATGGCTACACCTTC
CASSSTRTSYGYTF
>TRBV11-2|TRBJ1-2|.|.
TGTGCCAGCAGCTTAAGTCTGGGGGCGCTGCCTGGCTACACCTTC
CASSLSLGALPGYTF
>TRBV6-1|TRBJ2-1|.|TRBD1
TGTGCCAGCAGTGAAGCGCTTCAGGTCTGGGACAGGGGAGTAAATGAGCAGTTCTTC
CASSEALQVWDRGVNEQFF
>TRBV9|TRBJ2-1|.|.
TGTGCCAGCAGCGACCCCCCCAGGAATGAGCAGTTCTTC
CASSDPPRNEQFF
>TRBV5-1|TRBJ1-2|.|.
TGCGCCAGCAGCCCGGAGGCAGATCCCTATGGCTACACCTTC
CASSPEADPYGYTF
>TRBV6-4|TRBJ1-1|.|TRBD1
TGTGCCAGCAGTGACACAGACAGGGGAACTGAAGCTTTCTTT
CASSDTDRGTEAFF
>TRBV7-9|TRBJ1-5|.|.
TGTGCCAGCAGCTCGTACAATCAGCCCCAGCATTTT
CASSSYNQPQHF
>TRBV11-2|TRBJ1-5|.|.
TGTGCCAGCAGCTTAGATCTAGGTAGGCCCCAGCATTTT
CASSLDLGRPQHF
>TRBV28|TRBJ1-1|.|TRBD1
TGTGCCAGCAGTCTTCCGGGACAGGGACTGGAAGGCACTGAAGCTTTCTTT
CASSLPGQGLEGTEAFF
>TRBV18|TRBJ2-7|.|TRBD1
TGTGCCAGCTCACTGGACAGGGGGTTACGGGAGCAGTACTTC
CASSLDRGLREQYF
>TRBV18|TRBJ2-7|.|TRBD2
TGTGCCAGCCCACCAGCTAGCGGGAGTCGTGGGGAGCAGTACTTC
CASPPASGSRGEQYF
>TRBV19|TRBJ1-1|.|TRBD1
TGTGCCAGTAGTATAATTCAGGGGGGATACACTGAAGCTTTCTTT
CASSIIQGGYTEAFF
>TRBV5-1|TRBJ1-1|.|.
TGCGCCAGCAGCTTAGCCGGATCGGGACACTCTACTGAAGCTTTCTTT
CASSLAGSGHSTEAFF
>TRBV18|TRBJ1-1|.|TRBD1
TGTGCCAGCTCACCTGGACAGGGAATTAATAGGAACACTGAAGCTTTCTTT
CASSPGQGINRNTEAFF